Listed here are 13 T cell receptor beta chains from one sample, sequenced in a study of siplizumab effects on memory and regulatory T cells. Profiled with immunoSEQ multiplex PCR; TCRdb holds only in-frame clones, not every one. Of some 100,000 clones listed, 92% were seen once; the top ten hold around 0.73%. Sequencing used Tregs sorted from blood. The source is a human donor in good health.

This clone turned up a few times. This chain links TRBV23-1 with TRBJ2-2; D not resolved. Being an ORF, TRBV23-1 has a function that is uncertain. The CDR3 covers 15 residues. Trimming cost V 0 bases and J 1 base, with 6 bases left between them. The CDR3 nucleotides are TGCGCCAGCAGTCAATCCCCCCAGAACACCGGGGAGCTGTTTTTT. The encoded protein is CASSQSPQNTGELFF.

The gene calls are TRBV6-5 and TRBJ2-3, with TRBD1 as a possible D gene (6 bases). CDR1 is MNHEY, CDR2 SVGAGI, per germline. V gave up 6 bases and J gave up 3 bases, with 10 bases separating them. The CDR3 contains 13 residues. The CDR3 DNA reads TGTGCCAGCAGGACGACAGGAACAGATACGCAGTATTTT. Its translation: CASRTTGTDTQYF.

This clone was seen only once. The genes are TRBV6-5 and TRBJ1-1; D not resolved. V was clipped by 0 bases and J by 0 bases, with 11 bases between them. The germline V gene has CDR1 MNHEY and CDR2 SVGAGI. The CDR3 has 16 amino acids. The CDR3 loop reads CASSYSSLQVNTEAFF. CDR3 in DNA: TGTGCCAGCAGTTACTCGAGTCTGCAGGTGAACACTGAAGCTTTCTTT.

The CDR3 region has the DNA TGTGCCAGTAGTCGTAGCGGGAGTGTGGCAGATACGCAGTATTTT. Protein: CASSRSGSVADTQYF. The rearrangement links TRBV19 to TRBJ2-3, with TRBD2 identical over 9 bases. Unmatched junction bases numbered 7, after V lost 5 bases and J lost 4 bases. CDR1 LNHDA and CDR2 SQIVND come from the germline V gene (reference sequence). The CDR3 is 15 amino acids.

The V call is TRBV6-1, the J call TRBJ2-3, with D perhaps TRBD2 (5 bases). This CDR3 spans 13 amino acids. Germline V gene sequence: CDR1 MNHNS, CDR2 SASEGT. Between the trimmed V and J ends, which lost 6 bases and 4 bases, there was a span of 11 bases. CDR3 loop: CASRLLVPDTQYF. CDR3 coding DNA: TGTGCCAGCAGATTACTAGTACCAGATACGCAGTATTTT.

The chain carries TRBV13 and TRBJ2-7; TRBD1 matches 8 bases. This CDR3 has 14 residues. V lost 5 bases, J lost 2 bases, and 5 bases stayed unmatched. Germline CDR1 PRHDT, CDR2 FYEKMQ (reference sequence). CDR3 in amino acids: CASSASTGAYEQYF. The DNA for the CDR3 is TGTGCCAGCAGCGCCTCGACAGGGGCCTACGAGCAGTACTTC.

The CDR3 is CASSLSDQAYGYTF. DNA for the CDR3: TGTGCCAGCAGTTTATCCGATCAAGCATATGGCTACACCTTC. V is TRBV28 and J is TRBJ1-2, with D uncertain. Per germline, CDR1 MDHEN and CDR2 SYDVKM. With 1 base removed from V and 5 bases from J, the gap between germline ends came to 11 bases. CDR3 length: 14 residues.

The genes are TRBV6-1 and TRBJ2-5, with TRBD2 identical over 9 bases. The CDR3 spans 19 residues. Trimming cost V 1 base and J 7 bases; bases outside gene matches: 19. Germline assignment: CDR1 MNHNS and CDR2 SASEGT. Here the CDR3 DNA reads TGTGCCAGCAGTGAAGATTTGTCTAGCGGGATCCACCGGGGGCGGACCCAGTACTTC. It yields the protein CASSEDLSSGIHRGRTQYF.

This chain links TRBV18 with TRBJ2-7; 13 nucleotides agree with TRBD2. Germline-derived CDR1 and CDR2 are KGHSH and LQKENI. V lost 0 bases to trimming and J lost 1 base; unmatched junction nucleotides: 3. The CDR3 has 17 amino acids. The CDR3 reads CASSPPGLAGRSYEQYF. The CDR3 bases are TGTGCCAGCTCACCACCGGGACTAGCGGGGCGATCCTACGAGCAGTACTTC.

The chain combines TRBV27 with TRBJ2-1; D gene ambiguous. In germline, CDR1 is MNHEY, CDR2 SMNVEV (reference sequence). The V gene lost 3 bases and the J gene lost 0 bases, with 12 bases spanning the gap. The CDR3 contains 16 residues. For the CDR3, the DNA is TGTGCCAGCAGTTTCCTGGGATTGAGCTCCTACAATGAGCAGTTCTTC. Encoded protein: CASSFLGLSSYNEQFF.

The V and J genes are TRBV2 and TRBJ2-7, with D hard to call. Germline assignment: CDR1 SNHLY and CDR2 FYNNEI. CDR3 length: 12 amino acids. Trimming shortened V by 5 bases and J by 3 bases, and 8 bases separated the two germline ends. The DNA for the CDR3 is TGTGCCAGCAGTCTCCCTAGCTACGAGCAGTACTTC. It is translated as CASSLPSYEQYF.

The chain is built from TRBV7-2 and TRBJ1-2; 10 nucleotides line up with TRBD1. This CDR3 is 14 amino acids long. V was pared by 1 base and J by 7 bases, with 3 bases of the junction left unmatched. Germline V lookup: CDR1 SGHTA, CDR2 FQGNSA. The CDR3 region is CASSLGQGAGGYTF. The CDR3 nucleotides read TGTGCCAGCAGCTTAGGACAGGGGGCAGGTGGCTACACCTTC.

The chain links TRBV29-1 to TRBJ1-2; possibly TRBD1 for D (5 bases). In germline, CDR1 is SQVTM, CDR2 ANQGSEA. Trimming left V 4 bases short and J 4 bases short, with 10 bases between. The CDR3 spans 12 residues. The CDR3 DNA follows: TGCAGCGTTGCATCAGGGTTCTATGGCTACACCTTC. Translated, it gives CSVASGFYGYTF.